The next 27 T cell receptor beta chains were all read from a single sample in a study of Ad26.COV2.S vaccination and SARS-CoV-2 variants. Measured with immunoSEQ multiplex PCR; TCRdb has only the in-frame clones, and not every one. The sample includes over 400,000 clones, 92% of them seen just once. Treatment in this sample: roughly 19 received Ad26.COV2.S at low or high dose, single or two shots; 5 received placebo; per-sample allocation not given. On day 63 after the first injection, vaccine and placebo recipients gave samples. This material consisted of peripheral blood, taken in a trial of Ad26.COV2.S vaccine versus placebo. All receptors derive from a person between 18 and 59 years old who received the Ad26.COV2.S COVID-19 vaccine or a placebo.

CDR3 sequence: CASSHPGLGEQYF. The CDR3 nucleotides read TGTGCCAGCAGTCATCCGGGCCTGGGAGAGCAGTACTTC. V and J are TRBV12-3 or TRBV12-4 and TRBJ2-7, with D unclear. V was pared by 5 bases and J by 7 bases, with 15 bases between. This CDR3 has 13 residues.

The chain combines TRBV5-4 with TRBJ2-3; TRBD1 agrees at 8 bases. Losses at the gene ends were 4 bases for V and 6 bases for J; bases not matched to a gene: 10. The CDR3 is made up of 15 amino acids. Germline CDR1 reads SGHNT; CDR2 reads YYREEE (reference sequence). CDR3 nucleotides: TGTGCCAGCAGCCTCGGGACAGGTAGGGCGGATACGCAGTATTTT. Residues: CASSLGTGRADTQYF.

The chain uses TRBV11-2 and TRBJ2-5, with TRBD2 matching over 7 bases. Germline CDR1 and CDR2: SGHAT and FQNNGV. This CDR3 contains 13 residues. Trimming took 7 bases from V and 10 from J; bases not matched to a gene: 12. CDR3 sequence (DNA): TGTGCCAGCACGTCGAGCGGGGTTGGGGACCAGTACTTC. Translating it yields CASTSSGVGDQYF.

The chain combines TRBV6-5 with TRBJ1-6; D unclear. The CDR3 extends over 12 amino acids. The germline V and J ends were trimmed by 2 bases and 6 bases, with 2 bases remaining between them. CDR1 and CDR2 (germline): MNHEY, SVGAGI. CDR3 DNA sequence: TGTGCCAGCAGTTACCCTAATTCACCCCTCCACTTT. It yields the protein CASSYPNSPLHF.

This chain links TRBV9 with TRBJ1-6, with 7 bases aligning to TRBD1. This CDR3 has 17 residues. The germline V gene has CDR1 SGDLS and CDR2 YYNGEE. The J segment lost 0 bases and the V segment lost 4 bases, leaving 7 bases of the junction unmatched. CDR3 DNA sequence: TGTGCCAGCAGCACTCGACAGGGCATCTCCTATAATTCACCCCTCCACTTT. It is translated as CASSTRQGISYNSPLHF.

V is TRBV30 and J is TRBJ2-1; 9 positions agree with TRBD1. Germline V lookup: CDR1 GTSNPN, CDR2 SVGIG (reference sequence). This CDR3 contains 14 residues. V lost 4 bases, J lost 8 bases, and 9 bases stayed unmatched. The CDR3 reads CAWNRGQGGDEQFF. The CDR3 DNA sequence: TGTGCCTGGAACAGGGGGCAAGGTGGGGATGAGCAGTTCTTC.

In the case of this clone: This sample includes further DNA sequences coding for the same CDR3. This chain connects TRBV4-1 to TRBJ2-7; a weak D match, TRBD1 (6 bases). Germline V gene sequence: CDR1 MGHRA, CDR2 YSYEKL. V lost 1 base to trimming and J lost 0 bases, with 7 bases between them. This CDR3 has 14 amino acids. In DNA form, the CDR3 reads TGCGCCAGCAGCCAAGGACAGGTCTCCTACGAGCAGTACTTC. Its translation: CASSQGQVSYEQYF.

The chain recombines TRBV28 with TRBJ1-4; 9 bases are a match to TRBD1. The germline V gene has CDR1 MDHEN and CDR2 SYDVKM. This CDR3 contains 14 residues. V dropped 6 bases and J dropped 8; count of bases not matched to a gene: 7. DNA for the CDR3: TGTGCCAGCAGCTCCGGGACAGGGAAGGAAAAACTGTTTTTT. Protein sequence: CASSSGTGKEKLFF.

The chain carries TRBV10-2 and TRBJ2-2, with D unresolved. This CDR3 is built from 11 residues. Germline CDR1 is WSHSY and CDR2 is SAAADI. Between the trimmed V and J ends, which lost 3 bases and 5 bases, there was a span of 1 base. The CDR3: CASSDTGELFF. The CDR3 nucleotides are TGCGCCAGCAGTGATACCGGGGAGCTGTTTTTT.

The rearrangement links TRBV28 to TRBJ1-2, with TRBD1 matching over 8 bases. The CDR3 consists of 14 residues. V was pared by 5 bases and J by 5 bases, with 7 bases of the junction left unmatched. From germline, CDR1 is MDHEN and CDR2 SYDVKM. The CDR3 sequence is CASSPTGTGYGYTF. The CDR3 DNA follows: TGTGCCAGCAGTCCAACCGGGACAGGATATGGCTACACCTTC.

The V and J genes are TRBV28 and TRBJ2-7; D might be TRBD1 (5 bases). The CDR3 is 12 residues long. V was clipped by 5 bases and J by 3 bases, with 8 bases between them. Germline V CDR1 and CDR2: MDHEN, SYDVKM. The CDR3 loop reads CASSVDSYEQYF. Here the CDR3 DNA reads TGTGCCAGCAGTGTCGACAGCTACGAGCAGTACTTC.

The rearrangement joins TRBV27 to TRBJ1-2; 7 bases map to TRBD1. The junction had 13 bases not matched to a gene; V was cut back by 2 bases and J by 4 bases. There are 17 residues in the CDR3. Germline V CDR1 and CDR2: MNHEY, SMNVEV (reference sequence). This chain's CDR3 is CASSLGGLTGAGYGYTF. The CDR3 DNA is TGTGCCAGCAGTTTAGGGGGATTAACAGGGGCGGGCTATGGCTACACCTTC.

On this clone itself: The sample has other DNA sequences that encode this CDR3 too. This sequence joins TRBV11-2 and TRBJ2-7; perhaps TRBD1 as D (6 bases). The CDR3 runs 12 residues. V dropped 2 bases and J dropped 4 bases, with 6 bases sitting between them. Germline CDR1 is SGHAT and CDR2 is FQNNGV. CDR3: CASSLTGYEQYF. In nucleotides, the CDR3 is TGTGCCAGCAGCTTAACAGGGTACGAGCAGTACTTC.

The genes are TRBV5-1 and TRBJ1-1; D might be TRBD1 (5 bases). Per the germline V gene, CDR1 is SGHRS and CDR2 is YFSETQ. V was trimmed by 5 bases and J by 11 bases, leaving 19 bases between them. The CDR3 length is 13 residues. In DNA, the CDR3 is TGCGCCAGCAGGTCCGGGCAGGGCACGGGGGCTTTCTTT. Translating gives CASRSGQGTGAFF.

The rearrangement links TRBV18 to TRBJ2-7; D might be TRBD1 (6 bases). The CDR3 covers 16 residues. In germline, CDR1 is KGHSH, CDR2 LQKENI. Trimming took 4 bases from V and 5 from J, leaving 21 bases between them. CDR3 DNA sequence: TGTGCCAGCTCACGGGTATATCCAGGGGAAGACGACGAGCAGTACTTC. Translating it yields CASSRVYPGEDDEQYF. Drawing the rest from reference TRBV18 and TRBJ2-7, the complete variable domain is NAGVMQNPRHLVRRRGQEARLRCSPMKGHSHVYWYRQLPEEGLKFMVYLQKENIIDESGMPKERFSAEFPKEGPSILRIQQVVRGDSAAYFCASSRVYPGEDDEQYFGPGTRLTVT.

The chain carries TRBV24-1 and TRBJ1-5; the D is unclear. Trimming removed 3 bases at V and 4 bases at J, with 9 bases between. From germline, CDR1 is KGHDR and CDR2 SFDVKD. CDR3 length: 14 residues. The CDR3 nucleotides are TGTGCCACCAGTGATCTCCAAGGTAATCAGCCCCAGCATTTT. This translates into CATSDLQGNQPQHF.

Only one count was recorded for this clone. The genes are TRBV10-3 and TRBJ1-1; D not certain. CDR1 and CDR2 from the germline V gene are ENHRY and SYGVKD. Between the trimmed V and J ends, which lost 3 bases and 0 bases, there was a span of 11 bases. CDR3 size: 15 residues. The CDR3 nucleotides read TGTGCCATCAGTGACCCCGGACTCATGAACACTGAAGCTTTCTTT. The encoded protein is CAISDPGLMNTEAFF.

DNA for the CDR3: TGTGCCAGCAGCTTGGCCTACGAGCAGTACTTC. Translation: CASSLAYEQYF. V gene TRBV5-6 combines with J gene TRBJ2-7; D is uncertain. CDR3 length: 11 residues. From germline, CDR1 is SGHDT and CDR2 YYEEEE. The V end lost 0 bases, the J end lost 2 bases, and 0 bases lay between the germline ends.

This clone was found once. The chain is built from TRBV13 and TRBJ2-3; 9 bases line up with TRBD1. Germline lookup yields CDR1 PRHDT and CDR2 FYEKMQ (reference sequence). CDR3 size: 19 residues. Trimming cost V 4 bases and J 2 bases; bases outside gene matches: 16. The CDR3 here is CASSSGSEPGQGNTDTQYF. The CDR3 nucleotides are TGTGCCAGCAGCTCAGGAAGCGAGCCGGGACAGGGCAACACAGATACGCAGTATTTT.

J is TRBJ2-2 and V is TRBV28; D is uncertain. The CDR3 extends over 17 amino acids. CDR1 and CDR2 (germline): MDHEN, SYDVKM. Trimming shortened V by 4 bases and J by 0 bases, and 15 bases separated the two germline ends. The CDR3 protein is CASSYGIGRTNTGELFF. CDR3 in DNA: TGTGCCAGCAGTTATGGGATAGGACGGACGAACACCGGGGAGCTGTTTTTT.

The V and J genes are TRBV6-5 and TRBJ2-6, with D perhaps being TRBD1 or TRBD2 (5 bases each). This CDR3 has 15 residues. Trimming pared 6 bases from V and 6 bases from J, leaving 15 bases between. Germline assignment: CDR1 MNHEY and CDR2 SVGAGI. The CDR3 sequence is CASSSPGHQANVLTF. As DNA, the CDR3 is TGTGCCAGCAGCTCCCCGGGGCACCAGGCCAACGTCCTGACTTTC.

The chain carries TRBV7-9 and TRBJ1-2; TRBD1 aligns across 8 bases. There are 16 residues in the CDR3. The germline V gene has CDR1 SEHNR and CDR2 FQNEAQ (reference sequence). The trim removed 5 bases at V and 6 bases at J, leaving 14 bases unmatched. CDR3 region: CASSRRERQGADGYTF. The CDR3 DNA reads as TGTGCCAGCAGCCGGCGCGAGCGTCAGGGGGCGGATGGCTACACCTTC.

The genes are TRBV30 and TRBJ2-7; possible D gene TRBD1, 6 bases. Germline CDR1 GTSNPN, CDR2 SVGIG (reference sequence). The CDR3 length is 13 residues. V lost 5 bases and J lost 2, with 13 bases in between. CDR3 sequence (DNA): TGTGCCTGGGCCCGAGGGGGAGCCTACGAGCAGTACTTC. Residues: CAWARGGAYEQYF.

The J gene is TRBJ2-5, the V gene TRBV5-1; 7 nucleotides line up with TRBD1. The CDR3 sequence is 16 residues long. V lost 3 bases and J lost 2; bases outside the gene matches: 10. Looked up from germline, CDR1 is SGHRS and CDR2 is YFSETQ. Here the CDR3 reads CASSSPGTVQQETQYF. The DNA for the CDR3 is TGCGCCAGCAGCTCCCCCGGGACAGTCCAACAAGAGACCCAGTACTTC.

CDR3 DNA: TGTGCCAGCAGTCGTGACAGGGTTGGGAATTCACCCCTCCACTTT. Its protein is CASSRDRVGNSPLHF. The V gene is TRBV7-8, the J gene TRBJ1-6; 7 nucleotides align to TRBD1. Germline V lookup: CDR1 SGHVS, CDR2 FQNEAQ. Losses at the gene ends were 6 bases for V and 7 bases for J; bases not matched to a gene: 9. CDR3 length equals 15 residues.

This sequence joins TRBV30 and TRBJ1-2, with TRBD1 as a possible D gene (6 bases). The CDR3 has 13 amino acids. Germline CDR1 reads GTSNPN; CDR2 reads SVGIG (reference sequence). V lost 2 bases to trimming and J lost 6 bases, with 13 bases between them. CDR3 in amino acids: CAWSTGAGDGYTF. The CDR3 DNA is TGTGCCTGGAGTACGGGGGCGGGTGATGGCTACACCTTC. Variable domain in full (rest from reference TRBV30 and TRBJ1-2): SQTIHQWPATLVQPVGSPLSLECTVEGTSNPNLYWYRQAAGRGLQLLFYSVGIGQISSEVPQNLSASRPQDRQFILSSKKLLLSDSGFYLCAWSTGAGDGYTFGSGTRLTVV.

The rearrangement uses TRBV6-2 or TRBV6-3 and TRBJ1-2, with D hard to call. This CDR3 is built from 13 residues. V was shortened by 0 bases and J by 4 bases, with 6 bases between the two germline ends. The germline gives CDR1 MNHEY, CDR2 SVGEGT. In DNA form, the CDR3 reads TGTGCCAGCAGTTACTCGCCTCGCTATGGCTACACCTTC. Its protein product is CASSYSPRYGYTF.